A single sample gave rise to the 8 T cell receptor beta chains below, sequenced in a study of blood T cell repertoires in COVID-19. The method was immunoSEQ multiplex PCR; TCRdb's version includes in-frame clones alone and lacks a portion of them. The sample has just over 300,000 clones; 90% are singletons. Source material: PBMCs or T cells enriched from blood (not recorded which). The receptors stem from a young woman with acute COVID-19.

This chain links TRBV11-3 with TRBJ2-7, with 10 positions matching TRBD1. Germline V gene lookup returns CDR1 SGHNT and CDR2 YENEEA. The CDR3 length is 16 residues. The ends lost 5 bases at V and 2 bases at J; junction bases unmatched: 9. CDR3 sequence: CASSTMGTGAPYEQYF. CDR3 bases: TGTGCCAGCAGCACAATGGGGACAGGGGCCCCCTACGAGCAGTACTTC.

The chain employs TRBV7-9 and TRBJ2-1; 7 bases match TRBD2. J lost 0 bases, V lost 3 bases, and 2 bases had no gene match. The CDR3 is 15 residues long. Germline CDR1 is SEHNR and CDR2 is FQNEAQ (reference sequence). CDR3 in amino acids: CASSLERDSYNEQFF. As DNA, the CDR3 is TGTGCCAGCAGCTTGGAGCGGGACTCCTACAATGAGCAGTTCTTC.

This clone was seen a handful of times. V and J are TRBV28 and TRBJ1-2; 7 bases are shared with TRBD1. Germline V gives CDR1 MDHEN, CDR2 SYDVKM. The CDR3 loop spans 13 amino acids. V was clipped by 4 bases and J by 2 bases; unmatched bases: 1. The CDR3 here is CASSWGQNYGYTF. Here the CDR3 DNA reads TGTGCCAGCAGTTGGGGACAGAACTATGGCTACACCTTC.

The chain couples TRBV19 to TRBJ1-1; tentatively, D is TRBD1 (6 bases). The V gene's germline CDR1 is LNHDA and CDR2 SQIVND (reference sequence). V gave up 5 bases and J gave up 1 base, with 14 bases separating them. This CDR3 comprises 15 residues. The CDR3 region has the DNA TGTGCCAGTAGTCAAAGGGGGTTGAGGAACACTGAAGCTTTCTTT. Its protein is CASSQRGLRNTEAFF. The full variable domain, rest sourced from reference TRBV19 and TRBJ1-1, is DGGITQSPKYLFRKEGQNVTLSCEQNLNHDAMYWYRQDPGQGLRLIYYSQIVNDFQKGDIAEGYSVSREKKESFPLTVTSAQKNPTAFYLCASSQRGLRNTEAFFGQGTRLTVV.

The chain has TRBV24-1 and TRBJ1-5; 8 bases are shared with TRBD1. The CDR3 runs 15 residues. Unmatched junction bases numbered 9, after V lost 5 bases and J lost 7 bases. Germline CDR1 and CDR2: KGHDR and SFDVKD. CDR3 residues: CATSATTGTGQPQHF. CDR3 bases: TGTGCCACCAGTGCCACGACAGGGACAGGACAGCCCCAGCATTTT.

V usage is TRBV29-1 and J usage is TRBJ2-2; D not resolved. V lost 7 bases to trimming and J lost 8 bases, with 14 bases between them. Germline CDR1 and CDR2: SQVTM and ANQGSEA. The CDR3 contains 12 residues. In nucleotides, the CDR3 is TGCAGCGGTTCCCGTAGCACAGGGGAGCTGTTTTTT. Its protein product is CSGSRSTGELFF.

V and J are TRBV28 and TRBJ1-2; D is unclear. CDR3 length equals 11 residues. The V gene lost 8 bases and the J gene lost 2 bases, with 6 bases spanning the gap. The germline V gene encodes CDR1 MDHEN and CDR2 SYDVKM. CDR3 residues: CASRTNYGYTF. CDR3 bases: TGTGCCAGCCGCACAAACTATGGCTACACCTTC.

As regards this clone: The junction differs from germline at one of its ends, possibly a read error. The rearrangement uses TRBV6-5 and TRBJ1-1; weak D call: TRBD1 (5 bases). The CDR3 totals 14 residues. Looked up from germline, CDR1 is MNHEY and CDR2 is SVGAGI. The chain's CDR3 is CAGRQRALNTEAFF. In DNA, the CDR3 is TGTGCCGGCAGACAGCGGGCATTGAACACTGAAGCTTTCTTT.